This T cell receptor beta chain was sequenced in a study of blood T cell repertoires in COVID-19. Whole-study context: Samples representing acute and convalescent COVID-19 were sourced from the United States, Italy and Spain. In each case, the material was cDNA or gDNA derived from T cells, B-cell-depleted T cells, or PBMCs.

Clones were read by immunoSEQ multiplex PCR, and TCRdb kept only the in-frame ones, dropping some. The sample carries roughly 56,000 clones, around 86% recorded once. Only one count was recorded for this clone. The specimen sequenced was peripheral blood. This receptor was taken from a man in his forties or fifties with active COVID-19.

CDR3 loop: CASSDGWEEFF. CDR3 bases: TGTGCCAGCAGTGACGGCTGGGAGGAGTTCTTC. The chain recombines TRBV2 with TRBJ2-1, with a tentative D call TRBD2 (6 bases). The CDR3 has 11 amino acids. Trimming pared 3 bases from V and 14 bases from J, leaving 11 bases between. Germline values: CDR1 SNHLY, CDR2 FYNNEI.